This T cell receptor beta chain is drawn from a study of yellow fever vaccine responses in identical twins. The study, taken as a whole, reports: As reported, the vaccine T cell response of twins seemed partly convergent and partly personalized.

One entry per CDR3 protein results from TCRdb running MiXCR on the RT-PCR reads. The table shows about 17,000 distinct CDR3 sequences, with under 70% occurring only once. Germline-derived CDR1 and CDR2 are SQVTM and ANQGSEA. The CDR3 contains 13 residues. V dropped 7 bases and J dropped 1; count of bases not matched to a gene: 4. This clonotype was seen a handful of times. Its specificity is unknown. The sequence was obtained from a woman aged 18 to 35 who received the yellow fever vaccine. This chain connects TRBV29-1 to TRBJ2-1, with TRBD2 matching over 7 bases. Sample: T cells from blood (PBMCs), unsorted or a sorted subset (not recorded which), taken before or after yellow fever vaccination (not recorded which). The CDR3 nucleotides are TGCAGCGCTTGGGGGGGATCCTACAATGAGCAGTTCTTC. Encoded protein: CSAWGGSYNEQFF.